This T cell receptor (beta chain) was captured in a study of cytomegalovirus exposure and HLA in healthy donors. Looking at the study overall: As released early, the data held some 80 million unique TCRs from HLA-typed donors. Findings of the study overall: Most TCRs appeared rarely, but some public TCRs recurred in many donors. Association of fewer than 20,000 TCR beta sequences with HLA alleles was found at 0.05 false discovery rate in a later analysis.

The CDR3 covers 14 residues. From germline, CDR1 is SGHAT and CDR2 FQDESV (reference sequence). Deletions cut 1 base from V and 1 base from J, with 4 bases between. As concerns this clone: The antigen is undetermined.

Use of 60 Vbeta and 13 Jbeta primers characterized the PCR. The assay was immunoSEQ multiplex PCR, and TCRdb's table has in-frame clones only and misses some. The profile shows around 170,000 clones, 78% of them singletons. The specimen was PBMCs. This chain links TRBV11-1 with TRBJ2-2, with D hard to call. This TCR came from a woman aged 40 to 50 in good health and CMV-seropositive. CDR3 loop: CASSLVRNTGELFF. The DNA of the CDR3 is TGTGCCAGCAGCTTAGTCAGGAACACCGGGGAGCTGTTTTTT.